These 5 T cell receptor beta chains were sequenced from one sample in a study of blood T cell repertoires in COVID-19. Clones were sequenced by immunoSEQ multiplex PCR, and TCRdb holds only the in-frame ones, with some missing. The data show 110,000 or so clones, about 88% seen once. Sequencing was carried out using peripheral blood. The receptors derive from a woman in her 70s who had recovered from COVID-19.

CDR3 DNA sequence: TGTGCCAGCAGCGTAAACACCGGGGAGCTGTTTTTT. Protein: CASSVNTGELFF. J is TRBJ2-2 and V is TRBV11-2; no firm D call. The CDR3 is 12 amino acids. V was clipped by 5 bases and J by 2 bases, with 3 bases between them. CDR1 is SGHAT and CDR2 is FQNNGV in the germline V gene.

The chain links TRBV5-6 to TRBJ1-4, with D unresolved. This CDR3 contains 16 residues. Trimming shortened V by 0 bases and J by 3 bases, and 12 bases separated the two germline ends. The germline V gene encodes CDR1 SGHDT and CDR2 YYEEEE. The DNA of the CDR3 is TGTGCCAGCAGCTTGGGGGTAACCAGGCCTAATGAAAAACTGTTTTTT. This encodes CASSLGVTRPNEKLFF.

This chain joins TRBV12-3 or TRBV12-4 and TRBJ2-2; no firm D call. The length of the CDR3 is 11 residues. Trimming pared 3 bases from V and 8 bases from J, leaving 4 bases between. Here the CDR3 DNA reads TGTGCCAGCAGTTTGAGTGGGGAGCTGTTTTTT. Translating gives CASSLSGELFF.

This clone appeared once. The CDR3 region has the DNA TGTGCCAGTAACGGGGGGGGTTGGGCCAAAAACATTCAGTACTTC. This codes for CASNGGGWAKNIQYF. This chain uses TRBV19 with TRBJ2-4; 8 bases are shared with TRBD2. The V gene's germline CDR1 is LNHDA and CDR2 SQIVND (reference sequence). The length of the CDR3 is 15 residues. Trimming cost V 7 bases and J 1 base; bases outside gene matches: 6.

V is TRBV4-2 and J is TRBJ2-7, with 8 bases fitting TRBD1. Germline V gene data show CDR1 as LGHNA and CDR2 as YNFKEQ. V lost 0 bases and J lost 13; bases outside the gene matches: 5. The CDR3 has 12 residues. Here the CDR3 reads CASSQDGDRPYF. CDR3 sequence (DNA): TGTGCCAGCAGCCAAGATGGGGACAGGCCCTACTTC.